This TCR beta chain came from a study of blood T cell repertoires in COVID-19. Study background: Donors in the United States, Italy and Spain gave samples during acute or convalescent COVID-19. Sample material is recorded as cDNA or gDNA derived from T cells, B-cell-depleted T cells, or PBMCs.

It was during active infection that Seattle patients were enrolled and then longitudinally followed. Per the authors' pipeline: The authors estimated nucleated cell counts from reference gene primer amplification. The method was immunoSEQ multiplex PCR; TCRdb's version includes in-frame clones alone and lacks a portion of them. That table is the source of V, J and clone size, and D and trimming were worked out from the DNA. The sample shows approximately 47,000 clones, approximately 90% of them seen only once. Germline values: CDR1 LNHDA, CDR2 SQIVND (reference sequence). The trim removed 5 bases at V and 4 bases at J, leaving 9 bases unmatched. The CDR3 runs to 15 residues.

The gene calls are TRBV19 and TRBJ1-2; 8 bases are shared with TRBD1. The receptor was derived from an elderly woman with COVID-19, enrolled during active disease. Sequenced input: peripheral blood. The CDR3 loop is CASSVGTGPSYGYTF. CDR3 in DNA: TGTGCCAGTAGTGTGGGGACAGGCCCGTCCTATGGCTACACCTTC.